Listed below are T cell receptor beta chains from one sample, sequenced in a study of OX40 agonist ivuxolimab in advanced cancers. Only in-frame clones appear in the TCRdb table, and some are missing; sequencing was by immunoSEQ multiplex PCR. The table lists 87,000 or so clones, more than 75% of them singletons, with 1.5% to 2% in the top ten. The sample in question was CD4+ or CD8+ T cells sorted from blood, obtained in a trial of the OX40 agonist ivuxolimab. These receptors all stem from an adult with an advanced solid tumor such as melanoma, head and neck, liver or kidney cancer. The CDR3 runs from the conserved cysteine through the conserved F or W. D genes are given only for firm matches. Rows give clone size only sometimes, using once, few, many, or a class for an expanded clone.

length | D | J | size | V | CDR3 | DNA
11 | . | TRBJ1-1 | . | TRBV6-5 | CASSYRAEAFF | TGTGCCAGCAGTTACAGGGCTGAAGCTTTCTTT
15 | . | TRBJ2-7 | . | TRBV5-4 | CASSLGSAVLYEQYF | TGTGCCAGCAGCTTGGGGTCAGCGGTCTTATACGAGCAGTACTTC
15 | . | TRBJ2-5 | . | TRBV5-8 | CASSFPGRNQETQYF | TGTGCCAGCAGCTTCCCGGGACGGAACCAAGAGACCCAGTACTTC
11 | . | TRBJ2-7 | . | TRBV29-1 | CSVESAYEQYF | TGCAGCGTTGAAAGCGCCTACGAGCAGTACTTC
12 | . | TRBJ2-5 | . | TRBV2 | CASMPSQETQYF | TGTGCCAGCATGCCCAGCCAAGAGACCCAGTACTTC
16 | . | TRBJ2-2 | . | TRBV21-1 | CASSPQREANTGELFF | TGTGCCAGCAGCCCTCAACGGGAGGCTAACACCGGGGAGCTGTTTTTT
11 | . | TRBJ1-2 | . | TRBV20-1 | CGGQDNYGYTF | TGCGGAGGGCAGGATAACTATGGCTACACCTTC
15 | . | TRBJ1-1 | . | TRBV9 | CASSAVTGWLTEAFF | TGTGCCAGCAGCGCCGTTACAGGGTGGCTCACTGAAGCTTTCTTT
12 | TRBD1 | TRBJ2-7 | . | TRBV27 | CATRTGDDEQYF | TGTGCCACTCGGACAGGGGACGACGAGCAGTACTTC
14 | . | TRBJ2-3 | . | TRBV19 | CASRPRGAGDTQYF | TGTGCCAGTAGGCCTAGGGGGGCGGGAGATACGCAGTATTTT
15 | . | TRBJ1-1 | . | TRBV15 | CATSSSGWGRTEAFF | TGTGCCACCAGCAGCTCCGGGTGGGGGCGAACTGAAGCTTTCTTT
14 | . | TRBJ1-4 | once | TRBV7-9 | CASSLSDGNEKLFF | TGTGCCAGCAGCCTCTCGGACGGGAATGAAAAACTGTTTTTT
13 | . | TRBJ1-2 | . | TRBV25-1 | CASRQSKGDGYTF | TGTGCCAGCAGGCAATCCAAGGGAGATGGCTACACCTTC
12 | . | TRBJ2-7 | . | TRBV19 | CASSIMGGKPYF | TGTGCCAGTAGTATAATGGGTGGAAAACCGTACTTC
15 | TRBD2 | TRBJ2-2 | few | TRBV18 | CASSPPGLGSGELFF | TGTGCCAGCTCACCCCCGGGACTAGGAAGCGGGGAGCTGTTTTTT
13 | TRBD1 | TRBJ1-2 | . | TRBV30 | CACPGQEHYGYTF | TGTGCCTGTCCGGGACAGGAACACTATGGCTACACCTTC
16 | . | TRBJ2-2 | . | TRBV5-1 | CASSLYAGSNTGELFF | TGCGCCAGCAGCTTGTACGCGGGGTCGAACACCGGGGAGCTGTTTTTT
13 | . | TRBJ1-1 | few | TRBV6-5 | CAAQGQGGTEAFF | TGTGCCGCTCAGGGGCAGGGAGGCACTGAAGCTTTCTTT
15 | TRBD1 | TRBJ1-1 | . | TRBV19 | CASGPGDRVGTEAFF | TGTGCCAGTGGACCGGGAGACAGGGTAGGGACTGAAGCTTTCTTT
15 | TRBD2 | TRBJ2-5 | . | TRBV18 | CASSPLAGGLETQYF | TGTGCCAGCTCACCCCTAGCGGGGGGGCTGGAGACCCAGTACTTC
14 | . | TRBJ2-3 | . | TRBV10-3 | CAISEQAHTDTQYF | TGTGCCATCAGTGAGCAGGCCCACACAGATACGCAGTATTTT
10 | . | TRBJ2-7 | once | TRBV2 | CASSTREQYF | TGTGCCAGCAGCACCCGGGAGCAGTACTTC
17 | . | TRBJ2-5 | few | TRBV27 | CASSHSSPGLWSETQYF | TGTGCCAGCAGCCACTCCTCTCCCGGCCTCTGGTCGGAGACCCAGTACTTC
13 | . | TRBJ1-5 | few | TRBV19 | CASSMALGQPQHF | TGTGCCAGTAGTATGGCCCTAGGTCAGCCCCAGCATTTT